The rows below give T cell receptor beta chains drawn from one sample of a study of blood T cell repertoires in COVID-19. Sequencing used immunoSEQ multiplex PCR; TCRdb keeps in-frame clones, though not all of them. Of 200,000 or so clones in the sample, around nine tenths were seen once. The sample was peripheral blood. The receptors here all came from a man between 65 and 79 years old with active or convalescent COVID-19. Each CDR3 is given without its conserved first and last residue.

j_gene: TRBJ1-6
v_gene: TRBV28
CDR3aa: ASSSRGGSGSPLH

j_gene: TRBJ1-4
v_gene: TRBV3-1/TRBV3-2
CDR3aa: ASSPTQTGNEKLF

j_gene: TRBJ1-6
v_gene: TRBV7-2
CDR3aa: ASSTGQITLH

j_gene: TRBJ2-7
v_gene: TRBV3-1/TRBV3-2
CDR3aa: ASMLEGTYEQY

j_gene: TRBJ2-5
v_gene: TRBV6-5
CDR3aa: ASTSAAGVETQY

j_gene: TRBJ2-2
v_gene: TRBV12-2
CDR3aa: ASRKRQGWNTGELF

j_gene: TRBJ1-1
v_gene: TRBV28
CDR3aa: ASSFLGGRRNTEAF

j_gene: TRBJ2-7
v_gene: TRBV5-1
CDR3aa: ASSLGAGGLQYEQY

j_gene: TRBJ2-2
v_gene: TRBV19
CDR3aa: ASSIISGNTGELF

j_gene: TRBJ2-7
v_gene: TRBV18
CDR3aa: ASSVDYTSYEQY

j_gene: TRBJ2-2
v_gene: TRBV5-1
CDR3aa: ASMVAGNTGELF

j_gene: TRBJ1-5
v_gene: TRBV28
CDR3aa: AIRTGAQGNQPQH

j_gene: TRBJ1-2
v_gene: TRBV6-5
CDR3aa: ASSRTGGRGYT

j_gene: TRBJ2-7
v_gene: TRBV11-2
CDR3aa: ASSYRTIPSSVYEQY

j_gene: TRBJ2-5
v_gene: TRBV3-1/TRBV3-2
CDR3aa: ATQGLARQETQY

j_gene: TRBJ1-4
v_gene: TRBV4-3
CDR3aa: ASSQDSIGGLTNEKLF

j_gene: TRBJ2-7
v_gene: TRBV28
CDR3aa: ASSLTSGRVYEQY

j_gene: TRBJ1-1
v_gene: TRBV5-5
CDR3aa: ASSVAGPGTEAF

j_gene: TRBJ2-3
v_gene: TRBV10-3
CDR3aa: AISLAGGGDTQY

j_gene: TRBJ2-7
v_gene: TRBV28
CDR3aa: ASSLKLTRGYEQY

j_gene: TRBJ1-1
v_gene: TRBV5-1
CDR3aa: ASSFGDTEAF

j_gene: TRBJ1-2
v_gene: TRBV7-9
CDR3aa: ASSSAGWGQGYT

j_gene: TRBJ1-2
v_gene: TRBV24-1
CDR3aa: ATSPRGRTGTSGYT

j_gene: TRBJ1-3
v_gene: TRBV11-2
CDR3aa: ASSTGYRAGNTIY

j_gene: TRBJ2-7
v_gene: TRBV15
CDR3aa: ATSRQRGYEQY

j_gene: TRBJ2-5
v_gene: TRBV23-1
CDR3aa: ASSQSSRGGQETQY

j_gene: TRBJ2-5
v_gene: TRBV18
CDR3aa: ASSPPAGREETQY

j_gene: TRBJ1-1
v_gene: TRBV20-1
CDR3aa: SAGPGQEAF

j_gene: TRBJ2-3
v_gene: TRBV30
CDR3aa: AWSVLWSGATDTQY

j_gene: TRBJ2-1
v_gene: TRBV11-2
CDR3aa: ASSLVRTSGGDNYNEQF

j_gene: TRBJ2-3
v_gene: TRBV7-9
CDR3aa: ASSLGAERVDTQY

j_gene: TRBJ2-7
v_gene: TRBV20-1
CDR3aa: SASGGTGVDEQY

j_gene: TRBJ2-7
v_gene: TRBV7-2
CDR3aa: ASSLVAGGDYEQY

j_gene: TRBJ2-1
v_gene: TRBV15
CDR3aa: ATSRPYYEQF

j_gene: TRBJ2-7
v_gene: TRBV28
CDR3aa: ASSLFSGGGSSYEQY

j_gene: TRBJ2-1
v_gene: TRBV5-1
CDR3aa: ASSPRSGSQDEQF

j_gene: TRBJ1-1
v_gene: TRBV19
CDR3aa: ASSLQGPMNTEAF

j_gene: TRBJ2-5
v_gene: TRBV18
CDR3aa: ASSVTGEETQY

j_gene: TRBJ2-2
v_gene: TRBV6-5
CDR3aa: AAGANTGELF

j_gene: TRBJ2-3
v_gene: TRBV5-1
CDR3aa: ASSLGLAGTDTQY

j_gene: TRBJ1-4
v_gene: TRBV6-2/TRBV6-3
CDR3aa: ASSYSGGGEKLF

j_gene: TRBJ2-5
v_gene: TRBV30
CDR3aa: AWSVGSKTQY

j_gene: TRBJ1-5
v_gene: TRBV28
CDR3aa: ASSSEGAWDQPQH

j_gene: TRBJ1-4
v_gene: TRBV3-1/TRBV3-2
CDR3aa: ASSPSTGAGEKLF

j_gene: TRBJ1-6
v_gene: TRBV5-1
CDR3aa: ASSSQGGNSPLH

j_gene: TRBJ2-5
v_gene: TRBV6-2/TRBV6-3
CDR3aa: ASSGLRQGVRETQY

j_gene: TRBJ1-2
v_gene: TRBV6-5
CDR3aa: ASSSMTGGVYGYT

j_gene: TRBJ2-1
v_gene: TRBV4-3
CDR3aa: ASSLISPLAGGGGTNEQF

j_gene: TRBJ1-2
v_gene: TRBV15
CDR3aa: ATSRDPGGSYGYT

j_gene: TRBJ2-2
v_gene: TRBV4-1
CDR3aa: ASSQVNLGLDTGELF

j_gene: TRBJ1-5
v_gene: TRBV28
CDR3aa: ASSPTGFDDQPQH

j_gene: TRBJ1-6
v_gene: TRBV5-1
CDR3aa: ASSLDPRGALRNSPLH

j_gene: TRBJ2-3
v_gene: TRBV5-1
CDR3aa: ASSLGGRVADTQY

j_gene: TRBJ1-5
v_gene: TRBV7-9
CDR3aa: ASSLTGNQPQH